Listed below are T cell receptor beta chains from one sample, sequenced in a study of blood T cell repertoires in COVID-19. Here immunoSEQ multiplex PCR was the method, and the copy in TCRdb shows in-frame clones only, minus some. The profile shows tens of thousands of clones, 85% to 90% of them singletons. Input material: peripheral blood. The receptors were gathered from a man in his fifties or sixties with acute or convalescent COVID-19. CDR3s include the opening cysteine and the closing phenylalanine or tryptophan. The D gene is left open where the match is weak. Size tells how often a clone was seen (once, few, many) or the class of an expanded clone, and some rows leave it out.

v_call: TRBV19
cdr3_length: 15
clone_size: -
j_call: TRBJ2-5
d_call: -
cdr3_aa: CASRTRDTRQETQYF
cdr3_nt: TGTGCCAGTAGAACCCGGGACACCCGGCAAGAGACCCAGTACTTC

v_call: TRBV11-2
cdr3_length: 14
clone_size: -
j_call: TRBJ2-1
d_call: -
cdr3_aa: CASSLEDSHNEQFF
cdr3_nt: TGTGCCAGCAGCTTAGAGGACAGCCACAATGAGCAGTTCTTC

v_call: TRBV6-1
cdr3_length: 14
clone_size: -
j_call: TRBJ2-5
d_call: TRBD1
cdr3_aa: CASSEVDRIETQYF
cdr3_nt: TGTGCCAGCAGTGAAGTGGACAGGATAGAGACCCAGTACTTC

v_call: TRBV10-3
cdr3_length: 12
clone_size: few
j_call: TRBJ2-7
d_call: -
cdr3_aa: CATEVGDYEQYF
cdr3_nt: TGTGCCACTGAGGTAGGGGACTACGAGCAGTACTTC

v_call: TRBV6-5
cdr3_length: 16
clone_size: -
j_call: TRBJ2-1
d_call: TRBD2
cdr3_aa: CASSYRLAGVYNEQFF
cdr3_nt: TGTGCCAGCAGTTACAGACTAGCGGGAGTATACAATGAGCAGTTCTTC

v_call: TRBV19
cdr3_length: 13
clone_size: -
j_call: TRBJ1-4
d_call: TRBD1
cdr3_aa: CATRQGVVEKLFF
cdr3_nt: TGTGCCACCCGACAGGGGGTAGTTGAAAAACTGTTTTTT

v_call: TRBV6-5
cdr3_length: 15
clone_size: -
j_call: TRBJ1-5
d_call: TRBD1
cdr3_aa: CASSLTNRGNQPQHF
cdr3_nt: TGTGCCAGCAGTTTAACCAACAGGGGGAATCAGCCCCAGCATTTT

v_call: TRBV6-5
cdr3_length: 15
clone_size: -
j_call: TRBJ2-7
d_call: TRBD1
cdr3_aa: CASSPTGNSGYEQYF
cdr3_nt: TGTGCCAGCAGTCCGACAGGGAATTCGGGCTACGAGCAGTACTTC

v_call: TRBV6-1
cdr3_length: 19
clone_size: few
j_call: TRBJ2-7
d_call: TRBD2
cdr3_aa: CASSGQTSGSFRRTYEQYF
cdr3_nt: TGTGCCAGCAGTGGACAGACTAGCGGGAGTTTTCGACGGACCTACGAGCAGTACTTC

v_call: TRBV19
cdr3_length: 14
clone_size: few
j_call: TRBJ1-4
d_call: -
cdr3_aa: CASNTMVGGEKLFF
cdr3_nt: TGTGCCAGTAACACGATGGTAGGGGGTGAAAAACTGTTTTTT

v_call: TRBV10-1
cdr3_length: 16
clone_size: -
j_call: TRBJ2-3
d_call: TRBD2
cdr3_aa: CASSDLAGVLPDTQYF
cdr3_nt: TGCGCCAGCAGTGACCTAGCGGGGGTCCTCCCAGATACGCAGTATTTT

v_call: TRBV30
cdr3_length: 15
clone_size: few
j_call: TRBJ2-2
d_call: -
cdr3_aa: CAWSVGASNTGELFF
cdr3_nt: TGTGCCTGGAGTGTTGGAGCCTCGAACACCGGGGAGCTGTTTTTT

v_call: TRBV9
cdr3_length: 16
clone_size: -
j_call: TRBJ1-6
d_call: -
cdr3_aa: CASSVQGSTVNSPLHF
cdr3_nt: TGTGCCAGCAGCGTACAGGGGTCTACAGTAAATTCACCCCTCCACTTT

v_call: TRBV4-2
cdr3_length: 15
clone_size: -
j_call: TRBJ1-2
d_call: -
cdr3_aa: CASSQDPGTNYGYTF
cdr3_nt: TGTGCCAGCAGCCAAGATCCAGGAACTAACTATGGCTACACCTTC

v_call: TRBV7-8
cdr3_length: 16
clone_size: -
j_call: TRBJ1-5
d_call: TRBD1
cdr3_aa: CASSLSAGTDYQPQHF
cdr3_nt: TGTGCCAGCAGCTTAAGCGCCGGGACAGATTATCAGCCCCAGCATTTT

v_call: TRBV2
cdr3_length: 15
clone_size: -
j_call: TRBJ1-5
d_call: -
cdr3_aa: CASRPGHLSNQPQHF
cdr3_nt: TGTGCCAGCCGACCGGGACATCTTAGCAATCAGCCCCAGCATTTT

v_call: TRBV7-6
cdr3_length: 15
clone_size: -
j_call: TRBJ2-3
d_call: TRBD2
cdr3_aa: CASRPTSGSTDTQYF
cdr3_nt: TGTGCCAGCAGGCCGACTAGCGGAAGCACAGATACGCAGTATTTT

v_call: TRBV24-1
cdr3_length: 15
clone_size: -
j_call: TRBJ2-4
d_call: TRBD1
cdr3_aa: CATSDPVDRKNIQYF
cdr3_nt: TGTGCCACCAGTGACCCCGTGGACAGGAAAAACATTCAGTACTTC

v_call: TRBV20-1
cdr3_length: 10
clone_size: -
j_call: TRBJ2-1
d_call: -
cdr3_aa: CSAIDNEQFF
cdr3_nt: TGCAGTGCTATCGACAATGAGCAGTTCTTC

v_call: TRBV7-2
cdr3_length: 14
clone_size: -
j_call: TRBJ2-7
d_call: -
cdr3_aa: CASSPRAGPGEQYF
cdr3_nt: TGTGCCAGCAGCCCGAGAGCAGGGCCCGGCGAGCAGTACTTC

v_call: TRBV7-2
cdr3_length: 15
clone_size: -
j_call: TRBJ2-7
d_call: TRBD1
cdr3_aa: CASSGGTGTYWEQYF
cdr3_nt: TGTGCCAGCAGCGGCGGGACAGGGACTTACTGGGAGCAGTACTTC

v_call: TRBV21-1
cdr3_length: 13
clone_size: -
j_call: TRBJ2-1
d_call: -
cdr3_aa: CASSISGGNEQFF
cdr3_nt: TGTGCCAGCAGCATCTCCGGGGGCAATGAGCAGTTCTTC

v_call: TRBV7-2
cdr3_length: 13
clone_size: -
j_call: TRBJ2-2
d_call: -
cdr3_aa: CASSLLLVGELFF
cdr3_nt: TGTGCCAGCAGCTTACTCCTAGTCGGGGAGCTGTTTTTT

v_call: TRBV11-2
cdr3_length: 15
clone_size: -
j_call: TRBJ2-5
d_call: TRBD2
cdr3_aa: CASSPGLAGVETQYF
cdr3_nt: TGTGCCAGCAGCCCGGGACTAGCGGGAGTGGAGACCCAGTACTTC

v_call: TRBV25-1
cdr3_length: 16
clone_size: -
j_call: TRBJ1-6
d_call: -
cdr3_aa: CASSEGVGGRGSPLHF
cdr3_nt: TGTGCCAGCAGTGAAGGTGTTGGGGGCAGAGGCTCACCCCTCCACTTT

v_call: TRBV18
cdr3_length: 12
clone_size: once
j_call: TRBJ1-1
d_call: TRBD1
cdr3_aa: CASKVDRYEAFF
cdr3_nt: TGTGCCAGCAAGGTGGACAGGTATGAAGCTTTCTTT

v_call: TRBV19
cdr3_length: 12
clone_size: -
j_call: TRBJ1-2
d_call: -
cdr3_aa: CASSIPGYGYTF
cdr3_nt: TGTGCCAGTAGTATCCCGGGATATGGCTACACCTTC

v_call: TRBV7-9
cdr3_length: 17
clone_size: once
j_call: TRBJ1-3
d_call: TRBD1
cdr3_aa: CASSSLRTGRSGNTIYF
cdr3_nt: TGTGCCAGCAGCAGTCTTAGGACAGGGCGCTCTGGAAACACCATATATTTT